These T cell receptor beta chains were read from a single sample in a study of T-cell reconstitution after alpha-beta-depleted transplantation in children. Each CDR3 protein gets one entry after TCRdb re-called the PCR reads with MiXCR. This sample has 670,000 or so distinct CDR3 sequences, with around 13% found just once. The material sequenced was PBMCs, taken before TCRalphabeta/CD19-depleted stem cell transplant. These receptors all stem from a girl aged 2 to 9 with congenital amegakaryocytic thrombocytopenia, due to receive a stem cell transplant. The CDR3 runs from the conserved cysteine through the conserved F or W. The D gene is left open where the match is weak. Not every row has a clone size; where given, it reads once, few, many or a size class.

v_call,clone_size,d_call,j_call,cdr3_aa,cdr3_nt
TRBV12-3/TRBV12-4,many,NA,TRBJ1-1,CASSSLPGENTEAFF,TGTGCCAGCAGCTCTCTTCCAGGGGAGAACACTGAAGCTTTCTTT
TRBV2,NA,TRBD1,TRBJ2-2,CASIDRGNGELFF,TGTGCCAGCATAGACAGGGGTAACGGGGAGCTGTTTTTT
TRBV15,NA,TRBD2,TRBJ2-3,CATSSSGFTDTQYF,TGTGCCACCAGTTCTAGCGGGTTCACAGATACGCAGTATTTT
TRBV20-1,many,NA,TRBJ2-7,CSARDPGRSYEQYF,TGCAGTGCTAGAGATCCCGGACGGTCCTACGAGCAGTACTTC
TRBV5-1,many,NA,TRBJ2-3,CASRRAGESTDTQYF,TGCGCCAGCAGAAGGGCCGGGGAGTCCACCGATACGCAGTATTTT
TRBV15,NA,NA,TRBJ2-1,CATSRDLSEQFF,TGTGCCACCAGCAGAGATCTTTCCGAGCAGTTCTTC
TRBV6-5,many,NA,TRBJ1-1,CASSYRSNTEAFF,TGTGCCAGCAGTTACCGAAGTAACACTGAAGCTTTCTTT
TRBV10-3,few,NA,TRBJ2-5,CAISGDSGAQETQYF,TGTGCCATCAGTGGGGACTCGGGGGCCCAAGAGACCCAGTACTTC
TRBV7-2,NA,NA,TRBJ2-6,CASSLAPGSSGANVLTF,TGTGCCAGCAGCTTAGCCCCAGGAAGCTCTGGGGCCAACGTCCTGACTTTC
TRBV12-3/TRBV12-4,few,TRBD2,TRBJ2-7,CASSLTLAGDEQYF,TGTGCCAGCAGTTTAACCCTAGCGGGAGACGAGCAGTACTTC